The 31 T cell receptor beta chains presented below share a single source sample, sequenced in a study of tumor-infiltrating lymphocytes in primary liver carcinoma. TCR beta cDNA was made from 400 to 500 ng total RNA with a constant-region primer. Library construction for TCR beta comprised three nested multiplex PCR rounds performed with slightly modified ARM-PCR. Researchers ran the first two PCR rounds for 10 cycles each with TRBV1-TRBV30 forward primers and a C-beta reverse primer. Via MiXCR, TCRdb re-called the multiplex PCR reads, giving one row per CDR3 protein. The sample has roughly 200,000 distinct CDR3 sequences; just under 85% are singletons. From around 18-30 mg of unsorted bulk tissue, DNA and RNA were co-extracted together. The specimen was tumor tissue from primary liver carcinoma. The receptors originated from a middle-aged man with primary liver carcinoma and hepatitis B virus infection.

The CDR3 DNA sequence: TGCGCCAGCAGTGGGGAGACTAGCGGATGCGGGCAGTACTTC. This translates into CASSGETSGCGQYF. The chain joins TRBV10-1 to TRBJ2-7; TRBD2 aligns across 9 bases. The V gene end was trimmed by 4 bases and the J gene end by 9 bases; junction bases not matched to a gene: 10. This CDR3 region has 14 residues. From germline, CDR1 is WNHNN and CDR2 SYGVQD (reference sequence).

Notes on this clonotype: A read error is likely, as this CDR3 ends without the conserved phenylalanine or tryptophan. The DNA is omitted, as the CDR3 cannot be located on it reliably, and the CDR3 follows TCRdb's listing. The CDR3 loop reads CASSRGYTYTQCY. The chain recombines TRBV14 with TRBJ2-3. Germline values: CDR1 SGHDN, CDR2 FVKESK. The CDR3 numbers 13 amino acids, ends counted.

V is TRBV29-1 and J is TRBJ2-2, with TRBD1 matching 12 bases. CDR1 is SQVTM and CDR2 is ANQGSEA in the germline V gene. The CDR3 length is 14 residues. Trimming cost V 8 bases and J 6 bases; bases outside gene matches: 7. The CDR3 spells CSIKGQGAPGELFF. CDR3 DNA: TGCAGCATTAAGGGACAGGGGGCGCCCGGGGAGCTGTTTTTT.

Details on this clonotype: One end of the junction does not line up with germline, which may come from a read error. V gene TRBV28 combines with J gene TRBJ2-1; TRBD2 matches at 7 bases. The CDR3 consists of 15 residues. CDR1 is MDHEN and CDR2 is SYDVKM in the germline V gene. The CDR3 nucleotides read TGTGCCAGCAGTTTGCGGGAGATCTCCTTCAATGAGCAGTTCTTC. Encoded protein: CASSLREISFNEQFF.

As regards this clonotype: A clone one base away is much larger, so this may be a read error. This chain connects TRBV28 to TRBJ1-1, with D hard to call. Germline CDR1 is MDHEN and CDR2 is SYDVKM. Trimming took off 1 base at V and 11 bases at J, with 11 bases between the two ends. The CDR3 loop spans 12 amino acids. The CDR3 loop is CASSLSAVGAFF. CDR3 sequence (DNA): TGTGCCAGCAGTTTATCGGCGGTCGGGGCTTTCTTT.

As to this clonotype: Mismatch with germline at one junction end may stem from a read error. This chain joins TRBV11-2 and TRBJ2-2; D might be TRBD2 (5 bases). This CDR3 spans 13 amino acids. Germline V gene data show CDR1 as SGHAT and CDR2 as FQNNGV. The CDR3 nucleotides are TGTGCCAGCAGTCAAGGTATGGCCGGGGAGCAGTTCTTT. It yields the protein CASSQGMAGEQFF.

As to this clonotype: One end of the junction is discordant with germline, which a read error may explain. This chain joins TRBV29-1 and TRBJ2-1; unclear D gene. The CDR3 covers 12 residues. CDR1 and CDR2 from the germline V gene are SQVTM and ANQGSEA. CDR3 bases: TGCAGTGTTGGAGAGGTATACAATGGGCAGTTCTTC. This codes for CSVGEVYNGQFF.

With regard to this clonotype: One end of the junction varies from germline; a read error may be responsible. The chain recombines TRBV11-1 with TRBJ2-1, with D perhaps TRBD2 (5 bases). Germline V gene data show CDR1 as SGHAT and CDR2 as FQDESV (reference sequence). The CDR3 consists of 13 residues. CDR3 sequence: CVSGPSGPNEQFF. The DNA of the CDR3 is TGTGTCAGCGGCCCTAGTGGTCCGAATGAGCAGTTCTTC.

To note about this clonotype: A read error may produce the germline difference seen at one junction end. This chain uses TRBV5-4 with TRBJ2-2; D is possibly TRBD2 (5 bases). The CDR3 sequence is 12 residues long. Germline V gives CDR1 SGHNT, CDR2 YYREEE (reference sequence). This CDR3 reads CASSFISGELFF. The CDR3 nucleotides are TGTGCTAGCAGCTTCATTTCCGGGGAGTTGTTTTTT.

The V gene is TRBV11-2, the J gene TRBJ2-6, with D tentatively TRBD1 or TRBD2 (5 bases each). The ends were cut back, 5 bases at V and 0 bases at J, with 26 bases in the middle. This CDR3 region has 21 residues. Per the germline V gene, CDR1 is SGHAT and CDR2 is FQNNGV. CDR3 DNA: TGTGCCAGCAGCATGGGGGAAAACAGAGGCATTTCCCTCTCTGGGGCCAACGTCCTGACTTTC. It is translated as CASSMGENRGISLSGANVLTF.

This clonotype came up once. Lacking the conserved final phenylalanine or tryptophan, this CDR3 likely reflects a read error. V and J are TRBV12-3 or TRBV12-4 and TRBJ2-3, with a possible D match to TRBD1 (6 bases). The V gene lost 4 bases and the J gene lost 3 bases, with 8 bases spanning the gap. CDR3 size: 13 residues. The CDR3 nucleotides are TGTGCCAGCAGTTCGAGGGGGACAGATACGCAGTATTGT. Residues: CASSSRGTDTQYC.

The CDR3 loop reads CACSRIGTETQYF. For the CDR3, the DNA is TGTGCCTGTAGCCGAATCGGTACAGAGACCCAGTACTTC. The chain uses TRBV12-3 or TRBV12-4 and TRBJ2-5; D gene unclear. Trimming removed 11 bases at V and 4 bases at J, with 17 bases between. The CDR3 covers 13 residues.

As concerns this clonotype: One end of the junction varies from germline; a read error may be responsible. This chain uses TRBV28 with TRBJ1-4, with TRBD1 matching over 7 bases. Looked up from germline, CDR1 is MDHEN and CDR2 is SYDVKM. The CDR3 spans 14 residues. CDR3: CANSMGQSWEKPFF. In nucleotides, the CDR3 is TGTGCCAACAGTATGGGACAGTCATGGGAAAAACCGTTTTTT.

The chain combines TRBV29-1 with TRBJ2-7, with D uncertain. The CDR3 sequence is 12 residues long. Germline values: CDR1 SQVTM, CDR2 ANQGSEA. Trimming shortened V by 7 bases and J by 9 bases, and 19 bases separated the two germline ends. The CDR3 DNA is TGCAGCGCGTATTGGGGTTATCACGTGCAGTACTTC. Translation: CSAYWGYHVQYF.

Regarding this clonotype: An end of the junction does not agree with germline; a read error may underlie this. The chain combines TRBV11-2 with TRBJ2-1; 11 bases agree with TRBD2. Germline V CDR1 and CDR2: SGHAT, FQNNGV. The CDR3 is 15 residues long. The CDR3 protein is CADSSLAGGANEQFF. Written as DNA, the CDR3 is TGTGCCGACAGTTCTCTAGCGGGAGGCGCCAATGAACAGTTCTTC.

Regarding this clonotype: A much bigger clone sits one base away, suggesting this may be a read error. This chain links TRBV28 with TRBJ2-1, with 9 bases aligning to TRBD2. The CDR3 sequence is 15 residues long. The V gene's germline CDR1 is MDHEN and CDR2 SYDVKM. CDR3 loop: CASRLAGALANEQFF. In DNA form, the CDR3 reads TGTGCCAGCCGTTTAGCGGGAGCTCTGGCGAATGAGCAGTTCTTC.

This clonotype has at least ten counts. This chain joins TRBV4-3 and TRBJ2-2; 8 bases agree with TRBD2. CDR3 length: 18 amino acids. The V gene's germline CDR1 is LGHNA and CDR2 YSLEER. V lost 2 bases, J lost 0 bases, and 8 bases stayed unmatched. The CDR3 sequence: CASSQTTSGHTNTGELFF. The CDR3 DNA is TGCGCCAGCAGCCAAACCACTAGCGGACATACGAACACCGGGGAGCTGTTTTTT.

With respect to this clonotype: This may come from a read error, since a much larger clone is one base off. Likely a read error: the CDR3 ends without its conserved phenylalanine or tryptophan. The V and J genes are TRBV10-2 and TRBJ2-7; 9 bases match TRBD1. The CDR3 loop spans 14 amino acids. The germline V gene encodes CDR1 WSHSY and CDR2 SAAADI. The CDR3 DNA is TGCACCAGCACCGAGACAGGGGGAGGATACGAGCAGTACCTC. Translation: CTSTETGGGYEQYL.

As regards this clonotype: Just one base apart from a much larger clone, this may be a read error. The CDR3 sequence is CASSGQGRKEAFF. The CDR3 DNA is TGTGCCAGCAGTGGACAGGGGCGGAAAGAAGCTTTCTTT. The chain recombines TRBV28 with TRBJ1-1; the match to TRBD1 covers 9 bases. V shed 5 bases, J shed 8 bases, and the junction held 6 bases outside the gene matches. Germline CDR1 and CDR2: MDHEN and SYDVKM. This CDR3 comprises 13 residues.

This clonotype came up a few times. Since no conserved phenylalanine or tryptophan closes the CDR3, a read error is the likely cause. The gene calls are TRBV5-1 and TRBJ2-7, with 9 bases matching TRBD1. Germline trimming cut 0 bases from V and 4 bases from J; bases unmatched to any gene: 5. This CDR3 spans 15 amino acids. Germline-derived CDR1 and CDR2 are SGHRS and YFSETQ. The DNA of the CDR3 is TGCGCCAGCAGCTTGGGGCCGGACAGGGGTTACGAGCAGTACTTG. Residues: CASSLGPDRGYEQYL.

On this clonotype: With a much larger clone just one base away, this may be a read error. The CDR3 protein is CVSSSLIQTDTQYF. The CDR3 DNA sequence: TGTGTCAGCAGCTCCTTGATCCAAACAGATACGCAGTATTTT. The J gene is TRBJ2-3, the V gene TRBV7-8; D gene unclear. This CDR3 is 14 amino acids long. Germline CDR1 SGHVS, CDR2 FQNEAQ.

Points on this clonotype: A read error may be the cause here, since a much bigger clone is one base away. The V gene is TRBV5-1, the J gene TRBJ2-5, with a tentative D call TRBD1 (6 bases). The CDR3 extends over 15 amino acids. Looked up from germline, CDR1 is SGHRS and CDR2 is YFSETQ. The CDR3 region is CASSRQDSTQEAQYF. CDR3 coding DNA: TGCGCCAGCAGCCGCCAGGACAGTACCCAAGAGGCCCAGTACTTC. Full variable domain (outside the CDR3, taken from reference TRBV5-1 and TRBJ2-5): KAGVTQTPRYLIKTRGQQVTLSCSPISGHRSVSWYQQTPGQGLQFLFEYFSETQRNKGNFPGRFSGRQFSNSRSEMNVSTLELGDSALYLCASSRQDSTQEAQYFGPGTRLLVL.

The chain recombines TRBV11-2 with TRBJ1-4; D not certain. V lost 5 bases and J lost 8, with 15 bases in between. The CDR3 sequence is 14 residues long. The germline CDR1 and CDR2 sequences are SGHAT and FQNNGV. CDR3 bases: TGTGCCAGCAGCCTCGGAGAGGGAGCGGAAAAACTGTTTTTT. The encoded protein is CASSLGEGAEKLFF.

Details on this clonotype: The junction departs from germline at one end; a sequencing error may be responsible. The chain combines TRBV5-1 with TRBJ2-1; D is possibly TRBD2 (5 bases). Germline CDR1 SGHRS, CDR2 YFSETQ. CDR3 length: 16 residues. The CDR3 sequence is CASCLEAASSYNEQFF. CDR3 nucleotides: TGCGCCAGCTGCTTGGAAGCGGCTAGCTCCTACAATGAGCAGTTCTTC.

As for this clonotype: Without the conserved terminal phenylalanine or tryptophan, this CDR3 likely stems from a read error. The chain couples TRBV6-1 to TRBJ2-1; the match to TRBD1 covers 7 bases. The germline V gene encodes CDR1 MNHNS and CDR2 SASEGT. The CDR3 covers 14 residues. Losses at the gene ends were 9 bases for V and 5 bases for J; bases not matched to a gene: 10. This CDR3 is CASSYGQENNEQFL. CDR3 bases: TGTGCCAGTAGTTACGGACAGGAAAACAATGAGCAGTTCTTA.

The chain joins TRBV11-3 to TRBJ1-5; a possible D gene is TRBD1 (5 bases). The CDR3 spans 15 residues. The germline V and J ends were trimmed by 0 bases and 12 bases, with 18 bases remaining between them. Germline V gives CDR1 SGHNT, CDR2 YENEEA. The CDR3 sequence: CASSLDLGVTQFQHF. CDR3 in DNA: TGTGCCAGCAGCTTAGATCTGGGGGTGACTCAGTTCCAGCATTTT.

This sequence joins TRBV10-3 and TRBJ2-1, with TRBD1 identical over 9 bases. V was pared by 10 bases and J by 4 bases, with 26 bases of the junction left unmatched. This CDR3 contains 20 residues. From germline, CDR1 is ENHRY and CDR2 SYGVKD. CDR3 loop: CANRASGTGRPSGEYNEQFF. CDR3 bases: TGTGCCAACAGGGCCTCCGGGACAGGGAGGCCTAGTGGGGAATACAATGAGCAGTTCTTC.

Notes on this clonotype: Mismatch with germline at one junction end may stem from a read error. This chain joins TRBV12-3 or TRBV12-4 and TRBJ2-7; tentatively, D is TRBD1 or TRBD2 (7 bases each). This CDR3 contains 17 residues. The CDR3 nucleotides read TGTGCCAGCTGTTTAGAATGGTGGGAGGGGGCGAGATACGAGCAGTACTTC. Residues: CASCLEWWEGARYEQYF.

V is TRBV11-2 and J is TRBJ2-6; the D call may be TRBD1 or TRBD2 (5 bases each). The CDR3 extends over 15 amino acids. The V and J ends lost 10 bases and 13 bases respectively, with 26 bases between them. Germline V gives CDR1 SGHAT, CDR2 FQNNGV. The CDR3 bases are TGTGCCACCCAGCGGCCGAGCTCTGGGGCCATTGTCCTGACTTTC. Amino acid sequence: CATQRPSSGAIVLTF.

A remark on this clonotype: Given a much more abundant clone one base away, this may be a read error. This chain links TRBV28 with TRBJ1-2; D is uncertain. Trimming removed 6 bases from V and 8 bases from J, with 19 bases in between. Germline V gene sequence: CDR1 MDHEN, CDR2 SYDVKM. The CDR3 sequence is 14 residues long. This chain's CDR3 is CASRLIGSTQGYTF. The CDR3 region has the DNA TGTGCCAGCAGACTAATCGGGTCAACGCAGGGCTACACCTTC.

For this clonotype: No conserved phenylalanine or tryptophan ends this CDR3, so it is likely a read error. V is TRBV6-5 and J is TRBJ2-7; TRBD2 aligns across 9 bases. Per germline, CDR1 MNHEY and CDR2 SVGAGI. This CDR3 region has 13 residues. The CDR3 bases are TGTGCCTGCAGTTCCGGACTAGCGTACGAGCAGTACTAC. It translates to CACSSGLAYEQYY.